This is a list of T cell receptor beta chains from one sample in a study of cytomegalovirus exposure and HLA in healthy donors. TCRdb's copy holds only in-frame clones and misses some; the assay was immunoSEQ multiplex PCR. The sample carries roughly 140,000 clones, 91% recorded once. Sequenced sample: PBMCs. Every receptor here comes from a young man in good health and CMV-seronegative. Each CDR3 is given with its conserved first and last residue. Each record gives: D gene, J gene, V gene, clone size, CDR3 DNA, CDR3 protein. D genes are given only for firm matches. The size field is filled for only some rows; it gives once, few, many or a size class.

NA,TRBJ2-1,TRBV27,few,TGTGCCAGCAGTAAAACAGGGATGGATGAGCAGTTCTTC,CASSKTGMDEQFF
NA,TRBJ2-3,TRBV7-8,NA,TGTGCCAGTACTGCCCCCGGGGGGCCCAGCACAGATACGCAGTATTTT,CASTAPGGPSTDTQYF
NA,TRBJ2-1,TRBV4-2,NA,TGTGCCAGCAGCCCCGGGCCCGGGCGAGCGGACCACAATGAGCAGTTCTTC,CASSPGPGRADHNEQFF
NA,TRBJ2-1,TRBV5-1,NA,TGCGCCAGCAGCTTGGACGGCAGGGATGAGCAGTTCTTC,CASSLDGRDEQFF
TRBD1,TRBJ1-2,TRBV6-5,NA,TGTGCCAGCAGTTTCATCCGGGACAGGGCTGGCTACACCTTC,CASSFIRDRAGYTF
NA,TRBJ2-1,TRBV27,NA,TGTGCCAGCAGTTTAAGCACCCCAGGGAATGAGCAGTTCTTC,CASSLSTPGNEQFF
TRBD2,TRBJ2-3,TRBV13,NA,TGTGCCAGCAGCTTAGGTTTAGCGGGACCAGATACGCAGTATTTT,CASSLGLAGPDTQYF
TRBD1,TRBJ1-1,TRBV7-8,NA,TGTGCCAGCAGCTTAAGGGACAGGGTCCGGAAAAACACTGAAGCTTTCTTT,CASSLRDRVRKNTEAFF
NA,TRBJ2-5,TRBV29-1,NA,TGCAGCGTTGTAGGGAGTGAGACCCAGTACTTC,CSVVGSETQYF
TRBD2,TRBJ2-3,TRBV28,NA,TGTGCCAGCAGTAATGAATACGGGGGGAACACAGATACGCAGTATTTT,CASSNEYGGNTDTQYF
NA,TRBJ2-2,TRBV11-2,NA,TGTGCCAGCAGCTCTAGAGTCCGCACCGGGGAGCTGTTTTTT,CASSSRVRTGELFF
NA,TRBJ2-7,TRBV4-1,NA,TGCGCCAGCAGCCAAGTTGCAGACTACTACGAGCAGTACTTC,CASSQVADYYEQYF
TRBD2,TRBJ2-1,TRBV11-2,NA,TGTGCCAGCAGCTCACTTTTTTCGGGACTAGCGGGTGGTGAGCAGTTCTTC,CASSSLFSGLAGGEQFF
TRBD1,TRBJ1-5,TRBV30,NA,TGTGCCTGGAGCAGGACAGGTCCGGGCAATCAGCCCCAGCATTTT,CAWSRTGPGNQPQHF
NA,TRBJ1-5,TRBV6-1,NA,TGTGCCAGCAGTGAAACCCAGGGTAATCAGCCCCAGCATTTT,CASSETQGNQPQHF
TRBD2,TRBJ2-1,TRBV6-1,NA,TGTGCCAGCAGTGGAACGACTAGCGGGACCCCCAGGGGGGATGAGCAGTTCTTC,CASSGTTSGTPRGDEQFF
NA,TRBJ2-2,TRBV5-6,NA,TGTGCCAGCAGCTTGGCAGGGCAAAACACCGGGGAGCTGTTTTTT,CASSLAGQNTGELFF
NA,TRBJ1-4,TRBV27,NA,TGTGCCAGCAGTTCAGCAGGGCGCCCTAATGAAAAACTGTTTTTT,CASSSAGRPNEKLFF
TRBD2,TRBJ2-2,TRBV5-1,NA,TGCGCCAGCACTTCGGGACTAGCGGGAGGGCCGGGCACCGGGGAGCTGTTTTTT,CASTSGLAGGPGTGELFF
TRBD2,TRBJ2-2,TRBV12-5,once,TGTGCTAGTGGTTCCCCTAGCGGAAACAACACCGGGGAGCTGTTTTTT,CASGSPSGNNTGELFF
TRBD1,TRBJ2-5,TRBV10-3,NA,TGTGCCATCAGTGAGTCTACAGGGGAAGAGACCCAGTACTTC,CAISESTGEETQYF
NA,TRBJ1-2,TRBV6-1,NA,TGTGCCAGCAGTGACAGGGGTTCCTATGGCTACACCTTC,CASSDRGSYGYTF
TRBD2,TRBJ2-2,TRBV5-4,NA,TGTGCCAGCAGCCTGGCCAGGCTAGCGGGCACCGGGGAGCTGTTTTTT,CASSLARLAGTGELFF
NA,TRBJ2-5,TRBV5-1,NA,TGCGCCAGCAGCTACCGGTGGGGGCAGGAGACCCAGTACTTC,CASSYRWGQETQYF